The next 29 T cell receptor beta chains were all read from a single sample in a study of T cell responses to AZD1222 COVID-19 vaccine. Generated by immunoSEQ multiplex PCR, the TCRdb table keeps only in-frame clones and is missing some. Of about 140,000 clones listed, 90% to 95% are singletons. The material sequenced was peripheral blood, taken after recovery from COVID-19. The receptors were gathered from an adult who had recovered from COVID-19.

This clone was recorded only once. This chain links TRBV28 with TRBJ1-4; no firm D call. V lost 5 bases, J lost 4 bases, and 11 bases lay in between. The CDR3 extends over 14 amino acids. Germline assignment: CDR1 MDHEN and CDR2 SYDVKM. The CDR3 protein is CASSIRLGNEKLFF. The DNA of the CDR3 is TGTGCCAGCAGTATCAGGTTGGGTAATGAAAAACTGTTTTTT.

CDR3 sequence: CASSYKIPWGTEAFF. CDR3 in DNA: TGTGCCAGCAGCTATAAAATACCCTGGGGCACTGAAGCTTTCTTT. The rearrangement links TRBV27 to TRBJ1-1; D ambiguous. Germline V gene data show CDR1 as MNHEY and CDR2 as SMNVEV (reference sequence). The V and J ends lost 6 bases and 4 bases respectively, with 18 bases between them. This CDR3 region has 15 residues.

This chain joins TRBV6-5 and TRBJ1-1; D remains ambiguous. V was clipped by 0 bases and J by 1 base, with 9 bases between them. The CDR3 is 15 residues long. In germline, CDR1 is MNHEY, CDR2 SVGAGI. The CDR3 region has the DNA TGTGCCAGCAGTTACTCCCGGGTAGGGAACACTGAAGCTTTCTTT. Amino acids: CASSYSRVGNTEAFF.

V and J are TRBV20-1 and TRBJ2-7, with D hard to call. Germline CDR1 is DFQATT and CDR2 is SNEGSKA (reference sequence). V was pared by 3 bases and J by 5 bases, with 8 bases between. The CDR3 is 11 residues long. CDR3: CSASIGDEQYF. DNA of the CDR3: TGCAGTGCTAGTATTGGGGACGAGCAGTACTTC.

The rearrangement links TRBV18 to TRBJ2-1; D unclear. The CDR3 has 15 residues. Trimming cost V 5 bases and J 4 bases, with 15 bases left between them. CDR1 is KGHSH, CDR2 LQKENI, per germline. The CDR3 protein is CASSGEPFRYNEQFF. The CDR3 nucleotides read TGTGCCAGCTCAGGAGAGCCCTTTCGGTACAATGAGCAGTTCTTC. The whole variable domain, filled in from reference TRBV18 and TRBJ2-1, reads NAGVMQNPRHLVRRRGQEARLRCSPMKGHSHVYWYRQLPEEGLKFMVYLQKENIIDESGMPKERFSAEFPKEGPSILRIQQVVRGDSAAYFCASSGEPFRYNEQFFGPGTRLTVL.

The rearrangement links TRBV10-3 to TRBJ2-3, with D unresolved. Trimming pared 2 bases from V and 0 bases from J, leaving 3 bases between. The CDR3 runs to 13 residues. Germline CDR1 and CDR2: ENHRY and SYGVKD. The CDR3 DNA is TGTGCCATCAGTGAGCGGAGCACAGATACGCAGTATTTT. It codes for CAISERSTDTQYF.

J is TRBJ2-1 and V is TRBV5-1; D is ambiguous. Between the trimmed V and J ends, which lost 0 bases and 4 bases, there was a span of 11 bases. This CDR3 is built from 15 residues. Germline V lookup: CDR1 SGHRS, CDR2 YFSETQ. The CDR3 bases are TGCGCCAGCAGCTTGGTATTAGAGACTTACAATGAGCAGTTCTTC. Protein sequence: CASSLVLETYNEQFF.

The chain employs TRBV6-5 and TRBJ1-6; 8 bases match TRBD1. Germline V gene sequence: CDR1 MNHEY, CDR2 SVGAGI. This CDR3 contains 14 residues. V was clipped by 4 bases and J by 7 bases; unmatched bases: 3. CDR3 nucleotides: TGTGCCAGCAGTTCGGGACAGGCCAATTCACCCCTCCACTTT. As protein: CASSSGQANSPLHF.

The CDR3 nucleotides read TGTGCCAGCAGTTACCAGGGGGCGAACTATGGCTACACCTTC. It specifies CASSYQGANYGYTF. The chain joins TRBV6-5 to TRBJ1-2; 8 bases agree with TRBD1. The CDR3 has 14 amino acids. Germline CDR1 reads MNHEY; CDR2 reads SVGAGI. The V segment lost 2 bases and the J segment 2 bases; nucleotides outside the gene matches: 1.

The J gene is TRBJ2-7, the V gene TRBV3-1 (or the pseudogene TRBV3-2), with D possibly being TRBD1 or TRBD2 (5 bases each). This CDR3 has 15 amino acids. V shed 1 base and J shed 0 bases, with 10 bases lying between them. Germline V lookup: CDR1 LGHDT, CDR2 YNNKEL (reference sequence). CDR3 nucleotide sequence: TGTGCCAGCAGCCAAGGGGGGACCGCCTCCTACGAGCAGTACTTC. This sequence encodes CASSQGGTASYEQYF.

The chain's CDR3 is CASSYGQGISYEQYF. CDR3 sequence (DNA): TGTGCCAGCAGCTATGGACAGGGCATCTCCTACGAGCAGTACTTC. This sequence joins TRBV5-4 and TRBJ2-7; 8 nucleotides match TRBD1. The length of the CDR3 is 15 residues. Germline lookup yields CDR1 SGHNT and CDR2 YYREEE (reference sequence). V shed 3 bases and J 0 bases; nucleotides not matched to a gene: 5.

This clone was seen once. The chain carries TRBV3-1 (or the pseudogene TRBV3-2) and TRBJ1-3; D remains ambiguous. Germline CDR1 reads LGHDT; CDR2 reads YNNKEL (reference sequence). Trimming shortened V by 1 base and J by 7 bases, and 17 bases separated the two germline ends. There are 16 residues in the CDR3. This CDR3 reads CASSQAGVSPWNTIYF. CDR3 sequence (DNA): TGTGCCAGCAGCCAAGCGGGCGTGTCCCCCTGGAACACCATATATTTT.

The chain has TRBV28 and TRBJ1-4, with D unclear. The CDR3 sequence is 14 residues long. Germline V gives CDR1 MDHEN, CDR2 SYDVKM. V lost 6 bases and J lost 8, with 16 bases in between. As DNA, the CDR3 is TGTGCCAGCAGCCTCACCCCCGGCAGGGAAAAACTGTTTTTT. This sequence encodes CASSLTPGREKLFF.

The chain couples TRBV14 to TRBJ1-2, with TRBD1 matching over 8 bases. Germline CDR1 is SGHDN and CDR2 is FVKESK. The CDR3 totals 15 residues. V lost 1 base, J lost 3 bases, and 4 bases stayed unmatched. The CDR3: CASSQAGGNYYGYTF. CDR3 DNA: TGTGCCAGCAGCCAAGCAGGGGGCAACTACTATGGCTACACCTTC.

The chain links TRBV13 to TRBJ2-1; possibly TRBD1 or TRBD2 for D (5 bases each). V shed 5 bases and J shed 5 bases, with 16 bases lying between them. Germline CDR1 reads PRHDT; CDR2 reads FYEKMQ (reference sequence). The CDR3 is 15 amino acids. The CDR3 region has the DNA TGTGCCAGCAGCGTCTCCGGGGCCGTCCACAATGAGCAGTTCTTC. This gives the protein CASSVSGAVHNEQFF.

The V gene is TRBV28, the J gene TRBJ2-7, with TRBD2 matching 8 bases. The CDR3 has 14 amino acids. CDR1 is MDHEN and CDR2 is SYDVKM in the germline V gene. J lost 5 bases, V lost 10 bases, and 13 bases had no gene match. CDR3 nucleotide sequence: TGTGCCACCGAGCCCCCGGGACTAGGGGACGAGCAGTACTTC. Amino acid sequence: CATEPPGLGDEQYF.

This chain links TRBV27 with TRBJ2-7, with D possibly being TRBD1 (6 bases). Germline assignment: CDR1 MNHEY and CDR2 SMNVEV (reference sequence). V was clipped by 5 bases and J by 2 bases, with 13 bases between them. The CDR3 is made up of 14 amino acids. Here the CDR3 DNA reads TGTGCCAGCAGTCTACCGGGACACCCCTACGAGCAGTACTTC. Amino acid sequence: CASSLPGHPYEQYF.

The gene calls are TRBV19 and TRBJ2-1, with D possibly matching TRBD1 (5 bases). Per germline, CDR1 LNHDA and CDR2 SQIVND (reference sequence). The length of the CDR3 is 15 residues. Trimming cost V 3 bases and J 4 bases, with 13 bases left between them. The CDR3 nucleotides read TGTGCCAGTAGTATCCCTGACAGATTATACAATGAGCAGTTCTTC. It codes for CASSIPDRLYNEQFF. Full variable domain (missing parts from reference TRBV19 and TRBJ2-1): DGGITQSPKYLFRKEGQNVTLSCEQNLNHDAMYWYRQDPGQGLRLIYYSQIVNDFQKGDIAEGYSVSREKKESFPLTVTSAQKNPTAFYLCASSIPDRLYNEQFFGPGTRLTVL.

CDR3 in amino acids: CASSFGQGEINEQFF. CDR3 in DNA: TGCGCCAGCAGCTTTGGACAGGGAGAGATCAATGAGCAGTTCTTC. The chain recombines TRBV5-1 with TRBJ2-1; TRBD1 matches 8 bases. Trimming took 2 bases from V and 6 from J; bases not matched to a gene: 7. Germline V gene lookup returns CDR1 SGHRS and CDR2 YFSETQ. This CDR3 has 15 residues.

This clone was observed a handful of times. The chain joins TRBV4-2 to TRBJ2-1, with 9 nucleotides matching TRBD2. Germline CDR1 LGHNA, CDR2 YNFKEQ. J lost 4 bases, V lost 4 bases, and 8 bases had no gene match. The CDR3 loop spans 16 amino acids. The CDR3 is CASSPMTSGTYNEQFF. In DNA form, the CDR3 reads TGTGCCAGCAGCCCAATGACTAGCGGTACTTACAATGAGCAGTTCTTC.

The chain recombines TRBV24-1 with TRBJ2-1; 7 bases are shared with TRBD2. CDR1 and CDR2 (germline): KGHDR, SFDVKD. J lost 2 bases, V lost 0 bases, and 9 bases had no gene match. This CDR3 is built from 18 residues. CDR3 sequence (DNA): TGTGCCACCAGTGATTTGCAAAGGCGGGAGTCCCCCTACAATGAGCAGTTCTTC. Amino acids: CATSDLQRRESPYNEQFF.

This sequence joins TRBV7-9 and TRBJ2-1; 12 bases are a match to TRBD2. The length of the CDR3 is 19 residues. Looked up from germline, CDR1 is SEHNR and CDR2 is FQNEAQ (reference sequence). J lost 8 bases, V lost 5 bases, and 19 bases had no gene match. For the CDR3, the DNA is TGTGCCAGCAGCCCGGTTAGTCCCCTAGCGGGAGGGCAGGTCTATGAGCAGTTCTTC. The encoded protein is CASSPVSPLAGGQVYEQFF.

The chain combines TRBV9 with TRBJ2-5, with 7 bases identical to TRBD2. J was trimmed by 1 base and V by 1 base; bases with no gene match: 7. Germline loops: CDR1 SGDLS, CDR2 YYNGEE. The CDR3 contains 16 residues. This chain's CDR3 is CASSVRTGGPQETQYF. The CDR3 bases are TGTGCCAGCAGCGTAAGAACGGGAGGACCCCAAGAGACCCAGTACTTC.

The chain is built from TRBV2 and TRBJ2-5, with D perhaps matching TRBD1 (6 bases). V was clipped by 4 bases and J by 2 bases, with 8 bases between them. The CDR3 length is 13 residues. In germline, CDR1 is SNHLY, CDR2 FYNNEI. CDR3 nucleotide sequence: TGTGCCAGCAGTGGACAGGTTCAAGAGACCCAGTACTTC. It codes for CASSGQVQETQYF.

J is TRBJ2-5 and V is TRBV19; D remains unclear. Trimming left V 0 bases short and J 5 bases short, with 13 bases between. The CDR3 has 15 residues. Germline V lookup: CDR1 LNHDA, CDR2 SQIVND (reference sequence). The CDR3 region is CASSIDLGRRETQYF. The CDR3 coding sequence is TGTGCCAGTAGTATAGATCTAGGCCGTCGGGAGACCCAGTACTTC. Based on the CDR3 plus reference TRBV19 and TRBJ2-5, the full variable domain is DGGITQSPKYLFRKEGQNVTLSCEQNLNHDAMYWYRQDPGQGLRLIYYSQIVNDFQKGDIAEGYSVSREKKESFPLTVTSAQKNPTAFYLCASSIDLGRRETQYFGPGTRLLVL.

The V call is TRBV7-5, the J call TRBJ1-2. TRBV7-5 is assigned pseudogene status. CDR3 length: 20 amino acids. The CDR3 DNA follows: TGTGCCAGAAGCTTAGTTCGATATGGTATGGGAGGGAATACGAACTATGGCTACACCTTC. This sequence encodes CARSLVRYGMGGNTNYGYTF.

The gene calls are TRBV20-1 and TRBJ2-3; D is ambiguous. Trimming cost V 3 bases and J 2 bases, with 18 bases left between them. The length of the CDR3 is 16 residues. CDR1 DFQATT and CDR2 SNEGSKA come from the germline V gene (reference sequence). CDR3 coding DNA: TGCAGTGCTAGTCGGTCGGTATGGGCGGACACAGATACGCAGTATTTT. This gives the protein CSASRSVWADTDTQYF.

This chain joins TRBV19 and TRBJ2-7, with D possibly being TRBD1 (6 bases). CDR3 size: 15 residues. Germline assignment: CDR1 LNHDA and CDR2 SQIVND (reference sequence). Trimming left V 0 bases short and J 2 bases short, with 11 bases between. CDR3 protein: CASSIDRGNTYEQYF. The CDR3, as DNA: TGTGCCAGTAGTATAGACAGGGGAAATACCTACGAGCAGTACTTC.

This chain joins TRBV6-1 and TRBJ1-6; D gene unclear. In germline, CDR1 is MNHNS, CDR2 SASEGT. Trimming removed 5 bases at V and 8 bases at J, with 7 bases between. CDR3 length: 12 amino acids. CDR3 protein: CASSFTDSPLHF. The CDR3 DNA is TGTGCCAGCAGTTTCACAGATTCACCCCTCCACTTT.